This T cell receptor (beta chain) comes out of a study of cytomegalovirus exposure and HLA in healthy donors (dated by TCRdb to 2015 to 2018). Broadly, across the study: According to an earlier analysis of 587 of the donors, about 190 million T cells yielded roughly 100 million unique TCR beta sequences and around 280 Gb of sequence data. Roughly 290 gigabases of sequencing data and 75 million to 85 million unique TCR sequences made up an early release that covered 500 to 650 HLA-typed donors. Among the roughly 390 genotyped donors, 75% to 90% belonged to the genetic ancestry cluster associated with self-reported Caucasian donors. The study was designed to test whether signatures of past pathogen exposure could be identified by cataloging public T cell receptors. The T cell repertoires of 666 subjects were profiled by immunosequencing and related to cytomegalovirus serostatus. A separate validation cohort of 100 to 150 different subjects was used in addition to the approximately 700-subject first cohort. To predict cytomegalovirus infection status, the study brought together high-throughput TCR immunosequencing, statistical association of individual TCRs with disease status, and machine learning. In a later analysis, previously published TCR beta repertoires from about 640 donors were re-analyzed and high-resolution HLA genotyping was added so that TCR occurrence patterns could be studied. The later analysis used no new phenotypic data to find candidate immune exposures, relying instead on TCR beta sequences and their occurrence across donors. In an earlier analysis of 587 of the donors, high-throughput TCR beta sequencing was used to judge whether each TCR beta V gene segment behaved as functional or pseudogenic. Donor age, sex, ethnicity and CMV serostatus were collected together with the repertoire data. A later genetic analysis used genome-wide SNP genotypes for about three fifths of the 666 donors, treating that subset as a discovery cohort. All discovery cohort repertoires had been generated using a single sequencing platform. Both class I and class II loci were covered by HLA typing, at four-digit resolution. Typing coverage varied by locus: about 629-640 donors for A, B, C, DRB1 and DQB1; under 550 for DQA1; more than 600 for DPA1; fewer than 480 for DPB1. Four to six DR-DQ haplotypes were handled as single units for association and clustering because linkage in the cohort was strong. On average, roughly 250,000 unique TCR beta nucleotide sequences were sequenced per donor among some 420 genotyped donors of the cohort, with roughly 18% of those sequences being non-productive. On the study overall, not on this receptor specifically: Sequencing depth was assumed to be roughly uniform across donors in the presence/absence analyses, though that assumption may not hold. In an earlier analysis of 450 to 750 of the donors, most TCR beta V segments appeared in productive rearrangements about 87% or about 30% of the time, broadly matching IMGT annotations. A later analysis associated about 16,000 TCR beta sequences with specific HLA alleles at a false discovery rate of 0.05. In a later analysis, HLA-associated TCR beta chains were found to be more clonally expanded and to have lower generation probabilities than equally common non-associated chains. In this cohort, only TCR beta chains were sequenced, and detectable features were limited by the absence of alpha or paired-chain data. According to a later analysis, parvovirus B19, influenza, CMV and Epstein-Barr virus appeared linked to several top co-occurrence clusters. A further reported finding was that TCR beta sequences accurately predicted the HLA-A and HLA-B alleles for most subjects in the first cohort. The authors suggested that the approach could potentially be generalized to other disease states and immunological phenotypes. An association between a missense DCLRE1C variant and V-gene and J-gene trimming of TCR beta chains was found in a later genetic analysis and replicated in an independent cohort. A later genetic analysis reported fewer N-insertions in productive TCRs among donors in an Asian-associated ancestry cluster than the approximately 670-donor mean. The classifier was reported to diagnose cytomegalovirus status with high specificity and sensitivity in both the original and validation cohorts. A later analysis found that TCR association rates varied across HLA loci, with DRB1 alleles showing the most associated TCRs and HLA-C alleles the fewest. CMV serostatus was the only immune exposure information available for the cohort. A total of fewer than 200 TCR beta chains were listed by the study as associated with cytomegalovirus. Because the 87-base-pair reads could not distinguish some IMGT-functional V segments, including TRBV6-2 and TRBV6-3, those segments were excluded. Most TCR sequences were seen in very few donors, while some public TCRs were found in many individuals. Because counts were too low, some 17 rarely observed V segments, including chromosome 9 orphons, were left out of the earlier analysis of 587 of the donors. When HLA alleles, especially DR and DQ, strongly co-occurred, attributing TCR associations to individual alleles was difficult. Correlated functional status among segregating V segments might reflect linkage disequilibrium, but an unknown experimental factor could not be ruled out. In vitro tests confirmed that three of the cytomegalovirus-associated TCR beta chains recognize cytomegalovirus antigens. In a later analysis, most CMV-associated TCR beta chains were found to appear HLA-restricted, with HLA associations seemingly driven largely by CMV exposure. Because HLA typing was unavailable for some donors at each locus, only the typed subset was used in association tests. A group of highly shared sequence variants was considered likely to be a technical artifact of the sequencing pipeline.

Spanning cysteine to phenylalanine, the CDR3 consists of 14 amino acids. Just the 42-base CDR3 DNA is kept, in frame starting at base 1. Per the germline V gene, SGHDT is the CDR1 and YYEEEE is the CDR2. Cut back by 0 bases and 5 bases, the V and J ends lie 10 bases apart. The cohort comprised several hundred healthy bone marrow donors. At the time of sampling, every cohort member was nominally healthy, though immune exposures that went unrecorded were likely present. The donor tested CMV seronegative, placing the donor among the approximately 360 seronegative members of the cohort. A peripheral blood sample was provided by each donor, and peripheral blood mononuclear cells were used for TCR beta sequencing. The Qiagen DNeasy Blood Extraction Kit was used to extract genomic DNA from the blood cell samples. The library was obtained by the immunoSEQ multiplex PCR assay. For the multiplex PCR, a mixture combining 60 forward primers for TCR Vbeta segments and 13 reverse primers for TCR Jbeta segments was used. The CDR3 region of rearranged TCR beta genes was amplified from genomic DNA by a multiplex PCR assay. Amplified TCR beta libraries were sequenced as 87-base-pair reads on the Illumina HiSeq System. As for the original processing: A later analysis counted around 72 million unique TCR beta chains across the 500 to 850 repertoires, and 10 million to 12 million of these chains were shared by at least two donors. To remove PCR and sequencing errors, raw reads were error-corrected and collapsed into unique sequences using a nearest-neighbor algorithm that merged closely related sequences. V, D and J gene segments were assigned by aligning CDR3 sequences to IMGT reference sequences. For a sequence to be retained, a match of at least six nucleotides to both a V gene segment and a J gene segment was required. A rearrangement counted as productive if the CDR3 had no stop codons and remained in frame with V and J, and every other rearrangement counted as non-productive. Following IMGT convention, CDR3 was defined as the stretch from the second conserved V-encoded cysteine up to the conserved J-encoded phenylalanine. The earlier analysis of a few hundred of the donors excluded sequences that lacked an unambiguous match to a single V gene segment. An earlier analysis of around 600 of the donors classified V segments as functional when productive rearrangements were above 56.7% and as segregating when the standard deviation between donors was above 5%. A statistical classification framework was built to diagnose cytomegalovirus status from the catalog of TCR beta chain sequences. In a later analysis, V and J genes were assigned by comparing TCR nucleotide sequences against IMGT/GENE-DB human TR gene sequences. In a later analysis, CDR3 sequences and most-parsimonious VDJ recombination scenarios were assigned using the TCRdist pipeline. In a later analysis, every TCR beta chain was defined by the combination of its CDR3 amino acid sequence and its V-gene family, and reads without a unique V-gene family were dropped. In a later analysis, 450 to 600 highly shared, low-generation-probability nucleotide sequences were removed to address suspected cross-contamination and a sequencing artifact. A later analysis calculated a clonal expansion index for each public chain from normalized within-repertoire ranks of inferred template counts. A later analysis computed generation probabilities with a VDJ recombination model fitted to out-of-frame rearrangements, and checked the results against IGoR. In a later analysis, hypergeometric tests were used to score TCR-TCR, TCR-HLA and TCR-CMV co-occurrence, with a repertoire-size bias correction applied to TCR pairs. A later analysis estimated false discovery rates by permuting HLA or CMV assignments 20 times. A later analysis grouped co-occurring TCRs with DBSCAN, adding TCRdist sequence similarity when clustering within HLA-allele-positive subsets. For co-occurrence clustering, repertoires with fewer than 30,000 or more than 120,000 public chains were excluded, along with about five repertoires with anomalous nucleotide sharing. Drawn from immuneACCESS, this table holds only the in-frame rearrangements with V and J called that TCRdb kept. Clones are partly lost; checked studies trace under half to an unresolved V gene and leave the rest unexplained. V and J calls and clone size are as listed in that table; D and trimming were resolved from the DNA. The sample table contains more than 85,000 clones; only one count was recorded for roughly 69% of them. Roughly 6.3% of the sample is taken by the ten largest.

In regard to this clone: The clone's antigen remains unknown. No clone much larger than this one lies a single base away; base qualities are absent.

This chain is built from TRBV5-6 and TRBJ2-3, with the D gene not clear enough to name. Sample: PBMCs. The clonotype originates from a woman aged 25 to 39 in good health and CMV-seronegative. The CDR3 region reads CASSLDGSLDTQYF. The sequenced DNA: TGTGCCAGCAGCTTGGATGGCTCCCTAGATACGCAGTATTTT.